This TCR beta chain was identified in a study of CD8 T cells in Susac syndrome. The V gene's germline CDR1 is LGHDT and CDR2 YNNKEL (reference sequence). The CDR3 covers 15 residues. The V end lost 3 bases, the J end lost 7 bases, and 16 bases lay between the germline ends. This clonotype appeared a single time. From blood CD8+ and CD4+ T cells, TCR beta sequences were generated. TEMRA cells were FACS-enriched, while CD8+ and CD4+ T cells were negatively isolated. An input of about 0.45 to 1 ug of RNA was subjected to reverse transcription using random hexamers. The method of amplification for TCR beta CDR3 was immunoSEQ multiplex PCR, covering 54 Vbeta and 13 Jbeta. TCRdb re-called the immunoSEQ multiplex PCR reads with MiXCR, one entry per CDR3 protein. Seen here are roughly 100,000 distinct CDR3 sequences, around 94% observed once, and the top ten hold about 0.3%.

The sample consisted of CD4+ T cells from PBMCs. This chain connects TRBV3-1 to TRBJ2-1, with a tentative D call TRBD1 (5 bases). This TCR derives from a human donor with Susac syndrome. The CDR3 DNA reads as TGTGCCAGCAGCCAGGGCAGGGTAGGGCTGAATGAGCAGTTCTTC. Encoded protein: CASSQGRVGLNEQFF.